This T cell receptor beta chain was profiled in a study of shared clonotypes between healthy human individuals. Study-level background: CD4 naive cells filled three plates per donor, CD4 memory three, CD8 naive two and CD8 memory one.

Sequencing was performed with immunoSEQ multiplex PCR; in TCRdb, only in-frame clones are kept and a portion is missing. The sample holds roughly 2.2 million clones; under 95% are singletons and the top ten take around 0.35%. CDR3 size: 13 residues. V trimming: 3 bases; J trimming: 4 bases; junction bases outside the gene matches: 4. CDR1 and CDR2 (germline): GTSNPN, SVGIG (reference sequence). V is TRBV30 and J is TRBJ2-5, with 8 bases identical to TRBD1. This receptor was taken from a man between 18 and 29 years old in good health. Some clones in this sample may be carry-over from other donors' samples. The sequenced sample was naive CD4+ T cells from PBMCs. Subset described: CD45RA+ positively selected. The CDR3 nucleotides read TGTGCCTGGAGCGCGGACAGGGTAGAGACCCAGTACTTC. This translates into CAWSADRVETQYF.